This TCR beta chain was documented in a study of blood T cell repertoires in COVID-19. Study overall: COVID-19 samples collected from the United States, Italy and Spain covered acute and convalescent phases. In each case, the material was cDNA or gDNA derived from T cells, B-cell-depleted T cells, or PBMCs.

The assay was immunoSEQ multiplex PCR, and TCRdb's table has in-frame clones only and misses some. The sample carries more than 85,000 clones, around 82% recorded once. The CDR3 has 14 residues. J gave up 6 bases and V 3 bases, and 1 base lay outside the gene matches. Germline loops: CDR1 SEHNR, CDR2 FQNEAQ (reference sequence). This rearrangement joins TRBV7-9 to TRBJ1-4; TRBD1 aligns across 10 bases. This receptor was obtained from a human donor in a cohort sampled during active COVID-19. Sequencing used peripheral blood. In DNA, the CDR3 is TGTGCCAGCAGCTTGGGGACAGGGGATGAAAAACTGTTTTTT. This gives the protein CASSLGTGDEKLFF. The entire variable domain, with the rest obtained from reference TRBV7-9 and TRBJ1-4, is as follows: DTGVSQNPRHKITKRGQNVTFRCDPISEHNRLYWYRQTLGQGPEFLTYFQNEAQLEKSRLLSDRFSAERPKGSFSTLEIQRTEQGDSAMYLCASSLGTGDEKLFFGSGTQLSVL.